A selection of T cell receptor beta chains follows, all from one sample in a study of blood T cell repertoires in COVID-19. Method: immunoSEQ multiplex PCR; TCRdb's copy keeps in-frame clones and lacks some. The sample yields around 250,000 clones, roughly 84% seen once. Sequenced sample: peripheral blood. All receptors derive from a woman aged 35 to 49 who had recovered from COVID-19. Both conserved end residues are part of each CDR3. Each record gives: clone size, V gene, D gene, J gene, CDR3 DNA, CDR3 protein. A D gene is named only where the DNA matches it firmly. Some rows mark clone size as missing; the rest say once, few, many or name a class of expanded clone.

>NA|TRBV10-3|TRBD1|TRBJ1-2
TGTGCCAGCGGACAGGAAGGCCGTGGCTACACCTTC
CASGQEGRGYTF
>once|TRBV11-2|TRBD1|TRBJ1-5
TGTGCCAGCAGCTCGTTCATCCCGGGACAGCAAAATCAGCCCCAGCATTTT
CASSSFIPGQQNQPQHF
>NA|TRBV28|NA|TRBJ2-7
TGTGCCAGCAGCCTGGGTCTCGACAGCTCCTACGAGCAGTACTTC
CASSLGLDSSYEQYF
>NA|TRBV7-6|NA|TRBJ2-2
TGTGCCAGCAGCTTAGACTGGAACACCGGGGAGCTGTTTTTT
CASSLDWNTGELFF
>NA|TRBV7-2|TRBD1|TRBJ1-1
TGTGCCAGCAGCGGTAGACAGGGGGGGAGGACTGAAGCTTTCTTT
CASSGRQGGRTEAFF
>few|TRBV30|NA|TRBJ1-5
TGTGCCTGGAGTGTAGACGGGATGGGCAATCAGCCCCAGCATTTT
CAWSVDGMGNQPQHF
>NA|TRBV6-6|TRBD1|TRBJ2-1
TGTGCCAGCAGTTACTCCGGGACAGGGGCTAGAAATGAGCAGTTCTTC
CASSYSGTGARNEQFF
>NA|TRBV3-1/TRBV3-2|TRBD1|TRBJ2-1
TGTGCCAGCAGCCAAGGACCGGACAGGCAGCAGTTCTTC
CASSQGPDRQQFF
>NA|TRBV7-9|NA|TRBJ2-7
TGTGCCAGCAGTCCTGTTTCTAAGGAGCAGTACTTC
CASSPVSKEQYF
>NA|TRBV7-9|NA|TRBJ2-1
TGTGCCAGCAGACCGGCCGCGAGGGACAATGAGCAGTTCTTC
CASRPAARDNEQFF
>NA|TRBV6-1|NA|TRBJ2-7
TGTGCCAGCAGTGACGGTTCGGGGAGAAGCTCCTACGAGCAGTACTTC
CASSDGSGRSSYEQYF
>NA|TRBV2|TRBD1|TRBJ1-1
TGTGCCAGCAGGACAGGGATGAACACTGAAGCTTTCTTT
CASRTGMNTEAFF
>NA|TRBV5-1|TRBD1|TRBJ1-2
TGCGCCAGCAGCCCAGGACAGGGGAATGGTGGCTACACCTTC
CASSPGQGNGGYTF
>NA|TRBV5-1|NA|TRBJ2-5
TGCGCCAGCGGAAGCTCGGGGAAAGAGACCCAGTACTTC
CASGSSGKETQYF
>NA|TRBV10-1|TRBD1|TRBJ2-7
TGCGCCACCACCCGGGACAGGGGGCGTTGGGAGCAGTACTTC
CATTRDRGRWEQYF
>NA|TRBV2|NA|TRBJ1-4
TGTGCCAGCAGTGAACAGGGCGGAGATGAAAAACTGTTTTTT
CASSEQGGDEKLFF
>NA|TRBV9|NA|TRBJ1-1
TGTGCCAGCAGCGGGGGCCTGAACACTGAAGCTTTCTTT
CASSGGLNTEAFF
>NA|TRBV7-9|TRBD1|TRBJ1-1
TGTGCCAGCAGCTTTCGGGACAGGGGACCTAACACTGAAGCTTTCTTT
CASSFRDRGPNTEAFF
>NA|TRBV19|NA|TRBJ1-1
TGTGCCACCGCGGGCACTGAAGCTTTCTTT
CATAGTEAFF
>NA|TRBV18|TRBD1|TRBJ1-4
TGTGCCAGCTCGCCGACAGGGTTTAATGAAAAACTGTTTTTT
CASSPTGFNEKLFF
>NA|TRBV27|NA|TRBJ1-6
TGTGCCAGCAAAGGGAGGGAATATTCACCCCTCCACTTT
CASKGREYSPLHF
>NA|TRBV28|NA|TRBJ2-7
TGTGCCACCAGGGGAGGGGTCGAGCAGTACTTC
CATRGGVEQYF
>NA|TRBV6-5|NA|TRBJ1-2
TGTGCCACTATAAGACAGGCGGCCGACAACTATGGCTACACCTTC
CATIRQAADNYGYTF
>NA|TRBV6-4|NA|TRBJ2-5
TGTGCCAGCAGTGCTGCTCTCCTTACCCCGGTGGTTGGAGAGACCCAGTACTTC
CASSAALLTPVVGETQYF
>NA|TRBV6-6|NA|TRBJ1-6
TGTGCCAGCAGACCCGACAGGAGCTCCTATAATTCACCCCTCCACTTT
CASRPDRSSYNSPLHF
>NA|TRBV11-2|TRBD2|TRBJ2-1
TGTGCCAGCAGCTTAGGACGGGGGGGCTCAGACAATGAGCAGTTCTTC
CASSLGRGGSDNEQFF
>NA|TRBV19|TRBD1|TRBJ1-6
TGTGCCAGTAGCGGGACAGGGGGGAATTCACCCCTCCACTTT
CASSGTGGNSPLHF
>few|TRBV2|NA|TRBJ2-5
TGTGCCAGCAACCGGGGTGTGGAGACCCAGTACTTC
CASNRGVETQYF
>NA|TRBV28|TRBD1|TRBJ2-5
TGTGCCAGCAGTTTATCAGGGGGCGGAGAGACCCAGTACTTC
CASSLSGGGETQYF